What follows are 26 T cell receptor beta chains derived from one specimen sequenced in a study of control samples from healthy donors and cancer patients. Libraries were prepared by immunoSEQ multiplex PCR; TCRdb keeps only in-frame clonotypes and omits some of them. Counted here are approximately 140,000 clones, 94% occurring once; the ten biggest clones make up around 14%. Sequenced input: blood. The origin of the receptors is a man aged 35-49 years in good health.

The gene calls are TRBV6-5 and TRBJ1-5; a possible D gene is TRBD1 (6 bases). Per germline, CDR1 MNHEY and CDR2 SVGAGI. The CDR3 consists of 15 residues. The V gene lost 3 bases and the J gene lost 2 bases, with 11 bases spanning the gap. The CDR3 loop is CASSYIQGRNQPQHF. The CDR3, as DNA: TGTGCCAGCAGTTATATACAGGGACGCAATCAGCCCCAGCATTTT.

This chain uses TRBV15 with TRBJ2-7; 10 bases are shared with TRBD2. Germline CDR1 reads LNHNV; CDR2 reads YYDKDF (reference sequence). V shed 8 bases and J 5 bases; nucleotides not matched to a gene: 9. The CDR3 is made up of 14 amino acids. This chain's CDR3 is CATQSGGGFDEQYF. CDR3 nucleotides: TGTGCCACCCAAAGCGGGGGGGGATTCGACGAGCAGTACTTC.

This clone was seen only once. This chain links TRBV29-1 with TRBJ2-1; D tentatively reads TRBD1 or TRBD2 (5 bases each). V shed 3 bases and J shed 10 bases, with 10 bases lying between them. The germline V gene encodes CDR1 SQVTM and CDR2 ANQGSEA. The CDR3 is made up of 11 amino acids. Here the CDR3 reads CSVEPREEQFF. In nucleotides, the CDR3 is TGCAGCGTTGAGCCCAGGGAGGAGCAGTTCTTC.

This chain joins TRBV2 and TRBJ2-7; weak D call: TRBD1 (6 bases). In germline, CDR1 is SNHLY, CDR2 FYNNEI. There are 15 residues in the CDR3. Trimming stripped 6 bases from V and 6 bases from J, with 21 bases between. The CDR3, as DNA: TGTGCCAGCAGCCTCATTCGGCCAGGGGCCCTCGAGCAGTACTTC. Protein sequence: CASSLIRPGALEQYF.

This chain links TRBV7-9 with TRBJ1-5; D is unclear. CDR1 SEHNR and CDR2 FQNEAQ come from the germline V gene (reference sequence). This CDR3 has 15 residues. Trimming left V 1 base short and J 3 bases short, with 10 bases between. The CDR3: CASSLGGQHNQPQHF. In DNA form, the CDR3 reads TGTGCCAGCAGCTTAGGTGGGCAGCACAATCAGCCCCAGCATTTT.

CDR3 loop: CASSFGLGSLDEQFF. CDR3 DNA sequence: TGCGCCAGCAGCTTCGGCCTTGGATCGTTGGATGAGCAGTTCTTC. The gene calls are TRBV5-1 and TRBJ2-1, with D hard to call. The CDR3 sequence is 15 residues long. Germline-derived CDR1 and CDR2 are SGHRS and YFSETQ. The V gene lost 2 bases and the J gene lost 8 bases, with 17 bases spanning the gap.

The CDR3 DNA reads as TGTGCCAGCAGCCCGCTAGCGGGAGATAGGGATACGCAGTATTTT. Amino acids: CASSPLAGDRDTQYF. V usage is TRBV9 and J usage is TRBJ2-3; 10 bases fit TRBD2. This CDR3 is built from 15 residues. Germline CDR1 SGDLS, CDR2 YYNGEE. V shed 4 bases, J shed 6 bases, and the junction held 8 bases outside the gene matches. The full variable domain, its missing parts supplied by reference TRBV9 and TRBJ2-3, is DSGVTQTPKHLITATGQRVTLRCSPRSGDLSVYWYQQSLDQGLQFLIQYYNGEERAKGNILERFSAQQFPDLHSELNLSSLELGDSALYFCASSPLAGDRDTQYFGPGTRLTVL.

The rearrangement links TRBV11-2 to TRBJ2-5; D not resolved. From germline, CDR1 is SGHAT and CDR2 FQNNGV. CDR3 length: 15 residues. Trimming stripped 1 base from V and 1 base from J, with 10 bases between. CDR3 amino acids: CASSLVPRTQETQYF. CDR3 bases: TGTGCCAGCAGCTTAGTACCGAGGACCCAAGAGACCCAGTACTTC.

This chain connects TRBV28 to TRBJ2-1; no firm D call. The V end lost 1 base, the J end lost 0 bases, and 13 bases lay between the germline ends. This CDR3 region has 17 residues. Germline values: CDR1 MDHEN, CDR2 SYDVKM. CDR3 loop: CASSLSPALSSYNEQFF. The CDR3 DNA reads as TGTGCCAGCAGTTTATCCCCGGCCCTGAGCTCCTACAATGAGCAGTTCTTC. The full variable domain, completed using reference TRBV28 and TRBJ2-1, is DVKVTQSSRYLVKRTGEKVFLECVQDMDHENMFWYRQDPGLGLRLIYFSYDVKMKEKGDIPEGYSVSREKKERFSLILESASTNQTSMYLCASSLSPALSSYNEQFFGPGTRLTVL.

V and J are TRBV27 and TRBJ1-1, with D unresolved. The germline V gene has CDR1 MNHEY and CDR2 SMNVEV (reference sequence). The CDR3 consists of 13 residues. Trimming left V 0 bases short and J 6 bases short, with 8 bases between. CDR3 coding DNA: TGTGCCAGCAGTTTATCTGTGCAGTCTGAAGCTTTCTTT. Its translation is CASSLSVQSEAFF.

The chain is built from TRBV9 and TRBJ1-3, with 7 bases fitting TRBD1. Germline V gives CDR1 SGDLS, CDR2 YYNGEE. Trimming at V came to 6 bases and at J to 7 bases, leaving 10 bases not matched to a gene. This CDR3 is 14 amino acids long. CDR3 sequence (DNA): TGTGCCAGCACCCAGACAGGGAGTGCGAACACCATATATTTT. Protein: CASTQTGSANTIYF. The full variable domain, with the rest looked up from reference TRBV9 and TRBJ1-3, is DSGVTQTPKHLITATGQRVTLRCSPRSGDLSVYWYQQSLDQGLQFLIQYYNGEERAKGNILERFSAQQFPDLHSELNLSSLELGDSALYFCASTQTGSANTIYFGEGSWLTVV.

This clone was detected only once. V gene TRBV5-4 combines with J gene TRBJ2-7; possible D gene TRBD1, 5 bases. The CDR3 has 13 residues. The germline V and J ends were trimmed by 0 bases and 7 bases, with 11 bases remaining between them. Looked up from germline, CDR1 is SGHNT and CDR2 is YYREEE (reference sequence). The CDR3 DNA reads TGTGCCAGCAGCTTGGGTCAAGCAGGGGAGCAGTACTTC. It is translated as CASSLGQAGEQYF. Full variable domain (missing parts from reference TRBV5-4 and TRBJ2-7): ETGVTQSPTHLIKTRGQQVTLRCSSQSGHNTVSWYQQALGQGPQFIFQYYREEENGRGNFPPRFSGLQFPNYSSELNVNALELDDSALYLCASSLGQAGEQYFGPGTRLTVT.

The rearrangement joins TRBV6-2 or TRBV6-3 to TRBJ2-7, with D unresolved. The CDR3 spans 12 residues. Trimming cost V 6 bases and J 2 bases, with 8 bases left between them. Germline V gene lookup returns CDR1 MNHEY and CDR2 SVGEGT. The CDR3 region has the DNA TGTGCCAGCAGCGAGATCCCCTACGAGCAGTACTTC. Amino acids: CASSEIPYEQYF.

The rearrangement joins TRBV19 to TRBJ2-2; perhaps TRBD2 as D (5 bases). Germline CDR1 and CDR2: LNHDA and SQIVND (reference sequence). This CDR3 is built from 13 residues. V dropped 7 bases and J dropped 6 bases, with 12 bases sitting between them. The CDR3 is CASKLGEPGELFF. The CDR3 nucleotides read TGTGCCAGTAAACTTGGGGAGCCCGGGGAGCTGTTTTTT.

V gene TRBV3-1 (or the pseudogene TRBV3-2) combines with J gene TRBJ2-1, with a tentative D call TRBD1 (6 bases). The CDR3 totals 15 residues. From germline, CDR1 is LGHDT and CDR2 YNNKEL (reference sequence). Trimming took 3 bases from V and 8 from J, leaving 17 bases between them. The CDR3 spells CASSHQGGVVDEQFF. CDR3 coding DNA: TGTGCCAGCAGCCATCAAGGGGGAGTCGTTGATGAGCAGTTCTTC.

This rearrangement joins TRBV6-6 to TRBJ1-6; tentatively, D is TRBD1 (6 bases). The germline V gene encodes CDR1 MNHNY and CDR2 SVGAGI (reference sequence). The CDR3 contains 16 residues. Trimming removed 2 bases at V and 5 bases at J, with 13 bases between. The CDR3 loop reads CASSYTPQGDNSPLHF. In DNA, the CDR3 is TGTGCCAGCAGTTACACACCACAGGGAGATAATTCACCCCTCCACTTT.

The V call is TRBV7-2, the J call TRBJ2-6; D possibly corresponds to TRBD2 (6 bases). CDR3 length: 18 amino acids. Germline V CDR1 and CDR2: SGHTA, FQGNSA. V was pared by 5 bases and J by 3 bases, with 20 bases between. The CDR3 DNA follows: TGTGCCAGCAGCACGCCCCAGGGAGGAAGTGGTGGGGCCAACGTCCTGACTTTC. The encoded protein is CASSTPQGGSGGANVLTF.

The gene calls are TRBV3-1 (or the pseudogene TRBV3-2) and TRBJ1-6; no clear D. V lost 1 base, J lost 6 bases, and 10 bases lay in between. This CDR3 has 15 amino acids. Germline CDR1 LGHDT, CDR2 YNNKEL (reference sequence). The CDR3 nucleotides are TGTGCCAGCAGCCAAGCGGGGAATACTAATTCACCCCTCCACTTT. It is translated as CASSQAGNTNSPLHF.

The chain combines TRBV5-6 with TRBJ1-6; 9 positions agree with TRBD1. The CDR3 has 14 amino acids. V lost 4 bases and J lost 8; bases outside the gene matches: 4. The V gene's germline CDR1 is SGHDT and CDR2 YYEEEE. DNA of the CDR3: TGTGCCAGCAGCCCCGGGACAGGGTATTCACCCCTCCACTTT. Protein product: CASSPGTGYSPLHF.

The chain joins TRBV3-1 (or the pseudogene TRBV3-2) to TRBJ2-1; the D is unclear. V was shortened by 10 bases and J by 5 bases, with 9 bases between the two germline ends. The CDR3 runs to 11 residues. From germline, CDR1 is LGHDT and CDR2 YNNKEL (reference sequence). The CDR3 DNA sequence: TGTGCCACCCGACACAACAATGAGCAGTTCTTC. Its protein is CATRHNNEQFF.

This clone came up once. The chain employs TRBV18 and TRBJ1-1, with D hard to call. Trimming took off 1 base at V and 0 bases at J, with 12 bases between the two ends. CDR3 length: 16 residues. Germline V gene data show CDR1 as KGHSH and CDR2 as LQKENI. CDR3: CASSPRSGSLNTEAFF. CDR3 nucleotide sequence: TGTGCCAGCTCACCACGGAGTGGCAGCTTGAACACTGAAGCTTTCTTT.

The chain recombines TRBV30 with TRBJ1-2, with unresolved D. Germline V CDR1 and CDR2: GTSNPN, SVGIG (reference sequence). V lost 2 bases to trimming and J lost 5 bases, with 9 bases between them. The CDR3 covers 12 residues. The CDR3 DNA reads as TGTGCCTGGAGTCCCCGGAGTTATGGCTACACCTTC. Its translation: CAWSPRSYGYTF.

The CDR3 reads CSVEGLAGVYNEQFF. The CDR3 DNA reads as TGCAGCGTAGAGGGACTAGCGGGAGTCTACAATGAGCAGTTCTTC. The chain joins TRBV29-1 to TRBJ2-1, with 14 bases matching TRBD2. This CDR3 has 15 amino acids. V gave up 6 bases and J gave up 3 bases; unmatched junction bases: 4. CDR1 SQVTM and CDR2 ANQGSEA come from the germline V gene.

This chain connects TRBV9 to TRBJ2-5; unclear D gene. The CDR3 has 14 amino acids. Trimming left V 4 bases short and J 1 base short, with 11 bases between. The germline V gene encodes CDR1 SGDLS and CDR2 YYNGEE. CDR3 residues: CASSPSTSQETQYF. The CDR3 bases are TGTGCCAGCAGCCCATCGACCAGCCAAGAGACCCAGTACTTC.

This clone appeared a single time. The chain's CDR3 is CASSLQGANEQFF. CDR3 DNA: TGTGCCAGCAGCTTACAGGGGGCCAATGAGCAGTTCTTC. The rearrangement links TRBV7-2 to TRBJ2-1; 8 bases are shared with TRBD1. V dropped 2 bases and J dropped 6; count of bases not matched to a gene: 0. CDR1 and CDR2 from the germline V gene are SGHTA and FQGNSA. The CDR3 covers 13 residues.

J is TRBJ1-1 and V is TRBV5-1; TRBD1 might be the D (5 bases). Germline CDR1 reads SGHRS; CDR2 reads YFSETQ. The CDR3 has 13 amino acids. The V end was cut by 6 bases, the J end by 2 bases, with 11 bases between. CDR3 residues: CASNQGGNTEAFF. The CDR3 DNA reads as TGCGCCAGCAATCAGGGAGGCAACACTGAAGCTTTCTTT. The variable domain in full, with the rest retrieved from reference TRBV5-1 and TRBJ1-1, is KAGVTQTPRYLIKTRGQQVTLSCSPISGHRSVSWYQQTPGQGLQFLFEYFSETQRNKGNFPGRFSGRQFSNSRSEMNVSTLELGDSALYLCASNQGGNTEAFFGQGTRLTVV.